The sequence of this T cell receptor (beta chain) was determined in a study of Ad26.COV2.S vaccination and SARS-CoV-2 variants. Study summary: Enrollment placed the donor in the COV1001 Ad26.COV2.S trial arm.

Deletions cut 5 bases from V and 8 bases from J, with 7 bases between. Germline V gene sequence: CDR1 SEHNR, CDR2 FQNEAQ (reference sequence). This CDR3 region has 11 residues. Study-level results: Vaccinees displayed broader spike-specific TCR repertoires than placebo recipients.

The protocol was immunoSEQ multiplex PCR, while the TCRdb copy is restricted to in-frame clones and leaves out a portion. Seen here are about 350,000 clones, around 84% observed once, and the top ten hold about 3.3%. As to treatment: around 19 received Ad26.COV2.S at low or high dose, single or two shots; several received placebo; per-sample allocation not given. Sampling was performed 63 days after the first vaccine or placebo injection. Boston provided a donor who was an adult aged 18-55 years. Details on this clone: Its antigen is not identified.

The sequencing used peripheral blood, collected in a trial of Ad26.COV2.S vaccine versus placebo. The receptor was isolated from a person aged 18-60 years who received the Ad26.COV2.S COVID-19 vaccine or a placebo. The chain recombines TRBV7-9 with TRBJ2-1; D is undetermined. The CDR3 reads CASSPAYEQFF. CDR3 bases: TGTGCCAGCAGCCCAGCCTATGAGCAGTTCTTC. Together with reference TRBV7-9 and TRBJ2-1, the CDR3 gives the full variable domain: DTGVSQNPRHKITKRGQNVTFRCDPISEHNRLYWYRQTLGQGPEFLTYFQNEAQLEKSRLLSDRFSAERPKGSFSTLEIQRTEQGDSAMYLCASSPAYEQFFGPGTRLTVL.